Following are 12 T cell receptor beta chains from one sample sequenced in a study of beta chain features in type 1 diabetes. Every isolated RNA sample was fully reverse transcribed, so sequencing captured expressed TCRB transcripts. Measured with immunoSEQ multiplex PCR; TCRdb has only the in-frame clones, and not every one. In the table there are about 140,000 clones, about a tenth of which are singletons. Sequences were obtained from central memory CD4+ T cells from blood. These TCRs come from a woman aged 40 to 50 in good health.

The chain joins TRBV6-1 to TRBJ2-3, with TRBD2 matching over 15 bases. The length of the CDR3 is 20 residues. The germline V gene has CDR1 MNHNS and CDR2 SASEGT. Trimming took 4 bases from V and 3 from J; bases not matched to a gene: 14. CDR3 in DNA: TGTGCCAGCAGTGCCCGGACTAGCGGGGGGGTACAGCGAGGGACAGATACGCAGTATTTT. Its translation is CASSARTSGGVQRGTDTQYF.

This clone was seen more than once but under ten times. The chain has TRBV6-6 and TRBJ2-5; 9 bases match TRBD2. J lost 5 bases, V lost 5 bases, and 9 bases had no gene match. In germline, CDR1 is MNHNY, CDR2 SVGAGI (reference sequence). CDR3 length: 15 residues. The CDR3 DNA sequence: TGTGCCAGCAGTGCCCCGGCTAGCGGGGAGGAGACCCAGTACTTC. Translating it yields CASSAPASGEETQYF.

This clone has a count of ten or more. The rearrangement links TRBV11-2 to TRBJ2-7; TRBD1 matches 11 bases. The CDR3 is made up of 13 amino acids. Trimming took 11 bases from V and 5 from J; bases not matched to a gene: 8. Germline V gene sequence: CDR1 SGHAT, CDR2 FQNNGV. CDR3 residues: CALAGTGGNEQYF. In nucleotides, the CDR3 is TGTGCCCTCGCGGGGACAGGGGGGAACGAGCAGTACTTC.

This chain joins TRBV5-1 and TRBJ2-5; perhaps TRBD2 as D (5 bases). The germline V gene has CDR1 SGHRS and CDR2 YFSETQ. V gave up 1 base and J gave up 2 bases, with 15 bases separating them. The CDR3 loop spans 16 amino acids. The CDR3 protein is CASSLLGRGNQETQYF. DNA of the CDR3: TGCGCCAGCAGCTTGCTGGGGAGAGGAAATCAAGAGACCCAGTACTTC.

This clone was recorded at least ten times. The rearrangement joins TRBV7-8 to TRBJ2-5, with D uncertain. Germline V gene data show CDR1 as SGHVS and CDR2 as FQNEAQ. This CDR3 has 11 residues. Trimming pared 2 bases from V and 5 bases from J, leaving 3 bases between. The CDR3 spells CASSLTETQYF. CDR3 DNA sequence: TGTGCCAGCAGCTTAACTGAGACCCAGTACTTC. The full variable domain, in which reference TRBV7-8 and TRBJ2-5 provide the parts outside the CDR3, is GAGVSQSPRYKVAKRGQDVALRCDPISGHVSLFWYQQALGQGPEFLTYFQNEAQLDKSGLPSDRFFAERPEGSVSTLKIQRTQQEDSAVYLCASSLTETQYFGPGTRLLVL.

This sequence joins TRBV5-6 and TRBJ1-5, with a possible D match to TRBD1 (5 bases). Trimming removed 4 bases at V and 5 bases at J, with 10 bases between. This CDR3 has 13 residues. Germline-derived CDR1 and CDR2 are SGHDT and YYEEEE. The CDR3 sequence: CASSPRGDQPQHF. The CDR3 DNA is TGTGCCAGCAGCCCCCGGGGGGATCAGCCCCAGCATTTT. Complete variable domain (other parts from reference TRBV5-6 and TRBJ1-5): DAGVTQSPTHLIKTRGQQVTLRCSPKSGHDTVSWYQQALGQGPQFIFQYYEEEERQRGNFPDRFSGHQFPNYSSELNVNALLLGDSALYLCASSPRGDQPQHFGDGTRLSIL.

This chain uses TRBV19 with TRBJ2-3; 10 nucleotides match TRBD2. The germline CDR1 and CDR2 sequences are LNHDA and SQIVND (reference sequence). This CDR3 spans 17 amino acids. Unmatched junction bases numbered 7, after V lost 4 bases and J lost 0 bases. CDR3 protein: CASSTPIAGGSTDTQYF. CDR3 coding DNA: TGTGCCAGTAGTACCCCAATAGCGGGGGGTAGCACAGATACGCAGTATTTT. The whole variable domain, filled in from reference TRBV19 and TRBJ2-3, reads DGGITQSPKYLFRKEGQNVTLSCEQNLNHDAMYWYRQDPGQGLRLIYYSQIVNDFQKGDIAEGYSVSREKKESFPLTVTSAQKNPTAFYLCASSTPIAGGSTDTQYFGPGTRLTVL.

This clone was seen a few times. The genes are TRBV5-6 and TRBJ1-5, with a possible D match to TRBD1 (5 bases). CDR1 is SGHDT and CDR2 is YYEEEE in the germline V gene. Deletions cut 2 bases from V and 0 bases from J, with 15 bases between. The CDR3 loop spans 17 amino acids. For the CDR3, the DNA is TGTGCCAGCAGCTTAATAACAGGAATCTATAGCAATCAGCCCCAGCATTTT. Its protein product is CASSLITGIYSNQPQHF.

The sample holds a few counts of this clone. J is TRBJ2-4 and V is TRBV25-1; 9 positions match TRBD1. V dropped 4 bases and J dropped 6; count of bases not matched to a gene: 10. The CDR3 consists of 16 residues. Germline CDR1 reads MGHDK; CDR2 reads SYGVNS. CDR3 loop: CASSGSSGTGRNIQYF. For the CDR3, the DNA is TGTGCCAGCAGTGGATCTTCCGGGACAGGGAGAAACATTCAGTACTTC.

The chain employs TRBV12-5 and TRBJ1-1; maybe TRBD1 (6 bases). This CDR3 spans 14 amino acids. Trimming left V 1 base short and J 0 bases short, with 6 bases between. Germline loops: CDR1 LGHNT, CDR2 FRNRAP. The CDR3 DNA is TGTGCTAGTGGTTTGGGGACAGTGAACACTGAAGCTTTCTTT. It specifies CASGLGTVNTEAFF.

This clone was recorded a few times. The rearrangement links TRBV5-4 to TRBJ2-1, with TRBD1 as a possible D gene (5 bases). CDR1 is SGHNT, CDR2 YYREEE, per germline (reference sequence). The CDR3 consists of 15 residues. With 4 bases removed from V and 0 bases from J, the gap between germline ends came to 11 bases. CDR3 protein: CASSEVRGSYNEQFF. In DNA form, the CDR3 reads TGTGCCAGCAGCGAAGTTAGGGGCTCCTACAATGAGCAGTTCTTC.

The V and J genes are TRBV7-2 and TRBJ2-3; 8 bases agree with TRBD2. The germline V gene has CDR1 SGHTA and CDR2 FQGNSA. J lost 4 bases, V lost 2 bases, and 5 bases had no gene match. The length of the CDR3 is 15 residues. CDR3 loop: CASSLRGGVADTQYF. For the CDR3, the DNA is TGTGCCAGCAGCTTACGGGGGGGGGTGGCAGATACGCAGTATTTT.